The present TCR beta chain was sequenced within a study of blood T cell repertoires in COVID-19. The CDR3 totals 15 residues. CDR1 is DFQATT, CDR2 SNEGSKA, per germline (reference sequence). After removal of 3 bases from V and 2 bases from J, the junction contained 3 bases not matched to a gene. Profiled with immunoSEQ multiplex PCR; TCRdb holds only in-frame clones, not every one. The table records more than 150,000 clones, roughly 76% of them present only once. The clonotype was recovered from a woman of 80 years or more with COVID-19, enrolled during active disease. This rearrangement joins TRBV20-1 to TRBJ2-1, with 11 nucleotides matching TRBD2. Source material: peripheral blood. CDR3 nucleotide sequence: TGCAGTGCTAGTACGACTAGCGGGGCCTACAATGAGCAGTTCTTC. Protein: CSASTTSGAYNEQFF.